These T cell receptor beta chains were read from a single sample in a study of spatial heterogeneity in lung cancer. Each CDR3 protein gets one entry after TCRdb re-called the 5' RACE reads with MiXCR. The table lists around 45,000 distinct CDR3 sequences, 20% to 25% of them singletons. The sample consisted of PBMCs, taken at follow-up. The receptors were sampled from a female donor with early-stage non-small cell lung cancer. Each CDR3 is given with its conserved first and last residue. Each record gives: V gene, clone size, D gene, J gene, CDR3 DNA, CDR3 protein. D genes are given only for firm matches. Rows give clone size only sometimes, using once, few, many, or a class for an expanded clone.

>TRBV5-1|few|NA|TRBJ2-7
TGCGCCAGCAGCTTGGGCGAGGGGGGCCTCGACTACGAGCAGTACTTC
CASSLGEGGLDYEQYF
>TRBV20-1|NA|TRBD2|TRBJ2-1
TGCAGTGCTAGACCGGGACTAGCGGGAGGATCCAATGAGCAGTTCTTC
CSARPGLAGGSNEQFF
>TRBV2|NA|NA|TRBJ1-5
TGTGCCAGCCATACAGGGCTGCATCAGCCCCAGCATTTT
CASHTGLHQPQHF
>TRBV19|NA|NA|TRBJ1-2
TGTGCCAGTACGGCCCGGCTCTTCTATGGCTACACCTTC
CASTARLFYGYTF
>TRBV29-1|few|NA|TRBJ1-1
TGCAGCGTTGAAGAACGGAACACGAACACTGAAGCTTTCTTT
CSVEERNTNTEAFF
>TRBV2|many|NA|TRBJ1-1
TGTGCCAGCAGCTCAGGGGTGAAGTTGGGCACTGAAGCTTTCTTT
CASSSGVKLGTEAFF
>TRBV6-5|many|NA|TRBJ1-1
TGTGCCAGCACCCCCCCCGGGATCACTGAAGCTTTCTTT
CASTPPGITEAFF
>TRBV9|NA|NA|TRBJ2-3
TGTGCCAGCAGCGTGGGGGGGCAGGCAGATACGCAGTATTTT
CASSVGGQADTQYF
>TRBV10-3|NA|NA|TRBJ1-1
TGTGCCATCAGCTGGACAGAGAACACTGAAGCTTTCTTT
CAISWTENTEAFF
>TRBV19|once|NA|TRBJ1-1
TGTGCCAGTAGTATAGATCAAGGGAGTGAAGCTTTCTTT
CASSIDQGSEAFF
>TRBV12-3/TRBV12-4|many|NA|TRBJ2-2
TGTGCCAGCAAACTGACAGGGAGGACCGGGGAGCTGTTTTTT
CASKLTGRTGELFF
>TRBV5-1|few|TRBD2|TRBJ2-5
TGCGCCAGCAGCTCTACTAGCGGCCAAGAGACCCAGTACTTC
CASSSTSGQETQYF
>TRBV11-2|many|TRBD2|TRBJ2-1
TGTGCCAGCAGCTCACTAGCGCCGTCCTACAATGAGCAGTTCTTC
CASSSLAPSYNEQFF
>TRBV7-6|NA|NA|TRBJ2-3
TGTGCCAGCAGCAAGGGACGGGGCACAGATATGCAGTATTTT
CASSKGRGTDMQYF
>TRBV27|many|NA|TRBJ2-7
TGTGCCAGCAGTACAGGAGGAATTTACGAGCAGTACTTC
CASSTGGIYEQYF
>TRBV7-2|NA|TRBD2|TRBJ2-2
TGTGCCAGCAGCTTAACTAGCGGGAGTGCCGGGGAGCTGTTTTTT
CASSLTSGSAGELFF
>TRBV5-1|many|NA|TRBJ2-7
TGCGCCAGCAGCCGAACAGGTGCTAACGAGCAGTACTTC
CASSRTGANEQYF
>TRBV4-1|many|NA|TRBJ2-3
TGCGCCAGCAGCCAAGAGGAGCAAGGGGCCTATACGCAGTATTTT
CASSQEEQGAYTQYF
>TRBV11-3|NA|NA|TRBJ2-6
TGTGCCAGCAGCCCCGGGAAGTGGGGAAAGTCCGGGGCCAACGTCCTGACTTTC
CASSPGKWGKSGANVLTF
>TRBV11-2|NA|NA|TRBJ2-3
TGTGCCAGCAGCCGACTCATTAGAACAGATACGCAGTATTTT
CASSRLIRTDTQYF
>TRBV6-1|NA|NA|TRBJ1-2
TGTGCCAGCAGTGAGAGACAGTATGGCTACACCTTC
CASSERQYGYTF
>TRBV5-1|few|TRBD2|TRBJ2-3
TGCGCCAGCAGCCCGAGGACTAGCGGGGGGGAAGATACGCAGTATTTT
CASSPRTSGGEDTQYF
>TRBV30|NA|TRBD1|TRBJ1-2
TGTGCCTGGAGTTCTACTGCCCTTGACTCCTACAGGGGTTGGGACTATGGCTACACCTTC
CAWSSTALDSYRGWDYGYTF
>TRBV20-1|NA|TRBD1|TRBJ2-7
TGCAGTGCGAGACAGGGGGCTTACGAGCAGTACTTC
CSARQGAYEQYF
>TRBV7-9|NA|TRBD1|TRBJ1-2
TGTGCCAGCAGTCCTCTACAGGGGCTACATAACTATGGCTACACCTTC
CASSPLQGLHNYGYTF
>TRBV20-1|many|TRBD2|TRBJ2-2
TGCAGTGACCGACTCAGGCTAGCGGGAGAAAGCACCGGGGAGCTGTTTTTT
CSDRLRLAGESTGELFF
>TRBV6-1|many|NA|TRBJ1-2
TGTGCCAGCAGTGGGGACCCTGGACTTTATGGCTACACCTTC
CASSGDPGLYGYTF
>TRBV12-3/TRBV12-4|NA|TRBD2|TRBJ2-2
TGTGCCAGCAGTCTACTCCAAATAGCGGGGGGGACCGGGGAGCTGTTTTTT
CASSLLQIAGGTGELFF
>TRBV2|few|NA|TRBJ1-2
TGTGCCAGCAGTACTCCGCGATATTGGGTAGTGGATCATGGCTACACCTTC
CASSTPRYWVVDHGYTF
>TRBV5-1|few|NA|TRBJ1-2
TGCGCCAGCTCCGGGGATGGGGGCTACACCTTC
CASSGDGGYTF
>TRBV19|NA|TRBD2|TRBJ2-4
TGTGCCAGTAGTATTAGGCTAGCGGGAGACATTCAGTACTTC
CASSIRLAGDIQYF
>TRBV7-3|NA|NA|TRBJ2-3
TGTGCCAGCAGCCCCTCGGTTTCAGATACGCAGTGTTTT
CASSPSVSDTQCF
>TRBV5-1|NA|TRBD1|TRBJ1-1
TGCGCCAGCAGCTTGGTCGGCGGAGGGGGCTTACCTGAAGCTTTCTTT
CASSLVGGGGLPEAFF
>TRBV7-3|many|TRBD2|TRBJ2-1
TGTGCCAGCAGCTTATCGACTAGCGGGAGGGCCAGTGAGCAGTTCTTC
CASSLSTSGRASEQFF
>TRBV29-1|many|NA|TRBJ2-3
TGCAGCGTTGAGTGGACAGCCTTAGCCACAGATACGCAGTATTTT
CSVEWTALATDTQYF
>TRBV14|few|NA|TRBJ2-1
TGTGCCAGCAAACTCCTGCGCGGAGACAATGAGCAGTTCTTC
CASKLLRGDNEQFF
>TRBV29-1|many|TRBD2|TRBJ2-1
TGCAGCGGCCGCGGGACTAGCGGGGCCAATGAGCAGTTCTTC
CSGRGTSGANEQFF
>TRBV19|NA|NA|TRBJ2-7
TGTGCCAGTAGTAGGGACGTGAACTCCTACGAGCAGTACTTC
CASSRDVNSYEQYF
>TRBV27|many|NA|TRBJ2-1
TGTGCCAGCAGTCCCTCTCGTATAGCTATACAGTTCTTC
CASSPSRIAIQFF
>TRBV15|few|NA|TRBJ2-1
TGTGCCACCAGCAGATCGTGGGCCCATGAGCAGTTCTTC
CATSRSWAHEQFF
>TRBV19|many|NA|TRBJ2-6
TGTGCCAGTAGTTTAGGTTATTTCTCTGGGGCCAACGTCCTGACTTTC
CASSLGYFSGANVLTF
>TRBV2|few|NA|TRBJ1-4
TGTGCCAGCAGAAGAGGAGGCCAAGAGAATGAAAAACTGTTTTTT
CASRRGGQENEKLFF
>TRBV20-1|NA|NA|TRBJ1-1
TGCAGTGCTAGTATACTTGCGACTGAAGCTTTCTTT
CSASILATEAFF
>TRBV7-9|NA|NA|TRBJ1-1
TGTGCCAGCAAACTTACAGGGAGGACTGAAGCTTTCTTT
CASKLTGRTEAFF
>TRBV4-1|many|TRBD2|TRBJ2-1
TGCGCCAGCAGCAAAGCGGGAGATGAGCAGTTCTTC
CASSKAGDEQFF
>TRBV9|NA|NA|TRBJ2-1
TGTGCCAGCAGCGTAGGTGGAGGGGGGTCCTACAATGAGCAGTTCTTC
CASSVGGGGSYNEQFF
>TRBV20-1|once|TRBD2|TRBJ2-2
TGCAGTGCTACCGGGCGGGAGTCTTGGGACACCGGGGAGCTGTTTTTT
CSATGRESWDTGELFF
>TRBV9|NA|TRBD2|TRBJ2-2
TGTGCCAGCAGCGAGACCAGCGGGGCTTACACCGGGGAGCTGTTTTTT
CASSETSGAYTGELFF
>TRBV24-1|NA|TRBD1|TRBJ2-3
TGTGCCACCAGTGGAGAGGGACAGGGGAGTGGAGATACGCAGTATTTT
CATSGEGQGSGDTQYF
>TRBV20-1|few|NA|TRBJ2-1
TGCAGTGCTAGATGGCCTACTTACAATGAGCAGTTCTTC
CSARWPTYNEQFF
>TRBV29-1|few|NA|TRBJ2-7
TGCAGCGTTGGGCCGGGGCCGGGCTACGAGCAGTACTTC
CSVGPGPGYEQYF
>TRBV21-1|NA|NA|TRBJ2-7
TGTGCCAGCAATGGACTAGCGGGAGGGCCTTTGGGCTACGAGCAGTACTTC
CASNGLAGGPLGYEQYF
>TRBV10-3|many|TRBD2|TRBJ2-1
TGTGCCATCAAGAGCGGGGCATACAATGAGCAGTTCTTC
CAIKSGAYNEQFF
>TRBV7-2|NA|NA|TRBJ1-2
TGTGCCAGCAGCTTAGGAGGGACTGCCGGCTACACCTTC
CASSLGGTAGYTF
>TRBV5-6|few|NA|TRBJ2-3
TGTGCCAGCAGCCGTGGGGGTAGGAGCACAGATACGCAGTATTTT
CASSRGGRSTDTQYF
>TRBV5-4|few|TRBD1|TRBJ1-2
TGTGCCAGCAGCCAACAGGGGGGTCGAAACTATGGCTACACCTTC
CASSQQGGRNYGYTF
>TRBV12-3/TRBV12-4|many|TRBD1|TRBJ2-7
TGTGCCAGCAGAACCGGGACAGGGGGGTACGAGCAGTACTTC
CASRTGTGGYEQYF
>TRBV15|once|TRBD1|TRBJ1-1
TGTGTCACCAGCGGCTCCGGGACAGTAAGCACTGAAGCTTTCTTT
CVTSGSGTVSTEAFF
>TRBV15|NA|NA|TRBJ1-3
TGTGCCACCCTTGGTGGAAACTCCATATATTTT
CATLGGNSIYF